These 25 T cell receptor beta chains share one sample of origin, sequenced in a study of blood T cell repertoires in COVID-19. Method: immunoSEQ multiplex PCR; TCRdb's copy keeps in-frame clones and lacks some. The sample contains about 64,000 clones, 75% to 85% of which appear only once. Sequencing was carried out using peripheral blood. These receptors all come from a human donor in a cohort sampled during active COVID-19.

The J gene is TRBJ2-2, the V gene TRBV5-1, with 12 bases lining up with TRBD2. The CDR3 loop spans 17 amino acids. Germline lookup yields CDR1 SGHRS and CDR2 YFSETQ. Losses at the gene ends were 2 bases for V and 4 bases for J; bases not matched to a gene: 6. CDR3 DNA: TGCGCCAGCAGCTTTACGGCGGGACTAGCGGGCACCGGGGAGCTGTTTTTT. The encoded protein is CASSFTAGLAGTGELFF. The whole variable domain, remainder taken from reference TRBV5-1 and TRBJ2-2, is KAGVTQTPRYLIKTRGQQVTLSCSPISGHRSVSWYQQTPGQGLQFLFEYFSETQRNKGNFPGRFSGRQFSNSRSEMNVSTLELGDSALYLCASSFTAGLAGTGELFFGEGSRLTVL.

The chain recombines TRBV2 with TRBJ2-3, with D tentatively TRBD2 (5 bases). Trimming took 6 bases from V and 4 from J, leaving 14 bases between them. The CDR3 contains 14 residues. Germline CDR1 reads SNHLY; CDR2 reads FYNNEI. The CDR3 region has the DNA TGTGCCAGCAGGCCCGGTTCCGGGGCAGATACGCAGTATTTT. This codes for CASRPGSGADTQYF.

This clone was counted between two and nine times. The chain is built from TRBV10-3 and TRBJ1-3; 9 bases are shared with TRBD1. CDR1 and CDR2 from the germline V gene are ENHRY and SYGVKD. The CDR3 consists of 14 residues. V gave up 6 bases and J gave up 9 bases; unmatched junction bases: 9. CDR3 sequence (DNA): TGTGCCATCAGCTGGACAGGGGATCGTGGCACCATATATTTT. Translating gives CAISWTGDRGTIYF.

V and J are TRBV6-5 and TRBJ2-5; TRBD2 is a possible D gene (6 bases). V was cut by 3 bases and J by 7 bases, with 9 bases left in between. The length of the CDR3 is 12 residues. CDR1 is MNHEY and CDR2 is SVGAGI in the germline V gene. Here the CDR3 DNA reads TGTGCCAGCAGTTATGACGGGGGGACCCAGTACTTC. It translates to CASSYDGGTQYF.

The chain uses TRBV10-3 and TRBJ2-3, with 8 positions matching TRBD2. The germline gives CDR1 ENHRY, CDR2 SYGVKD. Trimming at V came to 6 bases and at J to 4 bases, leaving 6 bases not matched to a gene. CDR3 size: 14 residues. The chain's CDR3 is CAIRAAGVADTQYF. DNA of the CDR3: TGTGCCATCAGGGCAGCGGGGGTTGCAGATACGCAGTATTTT.

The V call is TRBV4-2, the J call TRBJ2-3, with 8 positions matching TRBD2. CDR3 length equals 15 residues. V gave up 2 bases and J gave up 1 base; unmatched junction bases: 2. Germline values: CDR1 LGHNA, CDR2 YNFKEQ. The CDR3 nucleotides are TGTGCCAGCAGCCAATTTAGCGGGGGCACAGATACGCAGTATTTT. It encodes CASSQFSGGTDTQYF.

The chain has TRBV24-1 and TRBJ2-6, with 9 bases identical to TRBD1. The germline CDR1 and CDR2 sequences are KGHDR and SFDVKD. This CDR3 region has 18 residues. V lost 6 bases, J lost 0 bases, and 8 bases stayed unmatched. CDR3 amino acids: CATSRSDRGSSGANVLTF. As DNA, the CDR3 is TGTGCCACCAGTCGATCGGACAGGGGAAGCTCTGGGGCCAACGTCCTGACTTTC.

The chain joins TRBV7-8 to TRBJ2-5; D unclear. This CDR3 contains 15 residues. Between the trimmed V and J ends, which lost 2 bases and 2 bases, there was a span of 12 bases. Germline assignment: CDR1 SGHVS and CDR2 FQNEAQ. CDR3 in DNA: TGTGCCAGCAGCTTACGCGCAGGCCGGCAAGAGACCCAGTACTTC. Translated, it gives CASSLRAGRQETQYF.

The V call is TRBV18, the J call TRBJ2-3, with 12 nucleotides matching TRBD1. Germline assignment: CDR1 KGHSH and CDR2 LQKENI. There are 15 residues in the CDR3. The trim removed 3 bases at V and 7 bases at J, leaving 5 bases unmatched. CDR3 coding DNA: TGTGCCAGCTCACCTACTGGGACAGGGGGCAATACGCAGTATTTT. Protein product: CASSPTGTGGNTQYF.

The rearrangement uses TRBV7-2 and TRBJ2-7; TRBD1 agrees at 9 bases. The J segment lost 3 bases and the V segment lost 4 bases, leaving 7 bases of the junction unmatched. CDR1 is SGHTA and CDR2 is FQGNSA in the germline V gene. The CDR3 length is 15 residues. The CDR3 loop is CASSYQDRGVYEQYF. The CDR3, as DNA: TGTGCCAGCAGCTACCAAGACAGGGGGGTCTACGAGCAGTACTTC.

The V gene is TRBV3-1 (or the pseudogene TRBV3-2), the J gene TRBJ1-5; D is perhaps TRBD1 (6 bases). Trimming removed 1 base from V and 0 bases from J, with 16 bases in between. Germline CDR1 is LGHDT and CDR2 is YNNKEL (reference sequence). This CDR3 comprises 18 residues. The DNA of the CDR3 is TGTGCCAGCAGCCAAGGGGGGCGTGGGGGCTATAGCAATCAGCCCCAGCATTTT. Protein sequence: CASSQGGRGGYSNQPQHF.

CDR3 bases: TGTGCCACCAGCTCTTACGAAGGGACAGGGGCTGGAAACACCATATATTTT. It yields the protein CATSSYEGTGAGNTIYF. V and J are TRBV15 and TRBJ1-3, with 10 bases matching TRBD1. CDR1 is LNHNV, CDR2 YYDKDF, per germline (reference sequence). The CDR3 is 17 residues long. Trimming took 5 bases from V and 2 from J; bases not matched to a gene: 9.

Here the CDR3 DNA reads TGTGCCAGCAGTAGGAGTGAGACGAATCAGCCCCAGCATTTT. It is translated as CASSRSETNQPQHF. The chain couples TRBV6-2 or TRBV6-3 to TRBJ1-5; D remains unclear. V shed 5 bases and J shed 4 bases, with 12 bases lying between them. The V gene's germline CDR1 is MNHEY and CDR2 SVGEGT. This CDR3 is built from 14 residues.

In DNA, the CDR3 is TGTGCCAGCAGCTTAGGGGCTAGCCTGAGCTCCTACGAGCAGTACTTC. Translating gives CASSLGASLSSYEQYF. V is TRBV7-2 and J is TRBJ2-7; weak D call: TRBD2 (5 bases). CDR1 is SGHTA, CDR2 FQGNSA, per germline. V was pared by 1 base and J by 0 bases, with 13 bases between. This CDR3 is built from 16 residues.

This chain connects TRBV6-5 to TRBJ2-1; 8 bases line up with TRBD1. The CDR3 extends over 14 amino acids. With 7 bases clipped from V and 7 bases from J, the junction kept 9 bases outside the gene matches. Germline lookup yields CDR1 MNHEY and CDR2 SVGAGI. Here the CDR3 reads CASIDRGRGNEQFF. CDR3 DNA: TGTGCCAGCATCGACAGGGGAAGAGGGAATGAGCAGTTCTTC.

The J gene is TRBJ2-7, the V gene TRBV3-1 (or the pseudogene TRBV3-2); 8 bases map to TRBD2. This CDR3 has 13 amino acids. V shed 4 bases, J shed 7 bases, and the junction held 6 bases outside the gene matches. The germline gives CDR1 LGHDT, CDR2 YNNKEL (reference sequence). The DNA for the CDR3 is TGTGCCAGCAGCCCGGGGGGGGGTACGGAGCAGTACTTC. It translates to CASSPGGGTEQYF.

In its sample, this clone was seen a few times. As DNA, the CDR3 is TGTGCCAGCAGTTATGGACTAGCGGGGGGCACAGATACGCAGTATTTT. It codes for CASSYGLAGGTDTQYF. The chain carries TRBV6-2 or TRBV6-3 and TRBJ2-3; 13 bases are a match to TRBD2. The CDR3 length is 16 residues. Germline CDR1 is MNHEY and CDR2 is SVGEGT. The J segment lost 1 base and the V segment lost 3 bases, leaving 1 base of the junction unmatched.

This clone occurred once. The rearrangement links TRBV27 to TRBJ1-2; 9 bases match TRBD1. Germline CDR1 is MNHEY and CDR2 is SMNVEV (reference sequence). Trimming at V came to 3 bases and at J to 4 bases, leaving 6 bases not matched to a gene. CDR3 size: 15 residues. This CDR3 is CASSLAPTGGYGYTF. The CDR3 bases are TGTGCCAGCAGTTTGGCCCCGACAGGGGGCTATGGCTACACCTTC.

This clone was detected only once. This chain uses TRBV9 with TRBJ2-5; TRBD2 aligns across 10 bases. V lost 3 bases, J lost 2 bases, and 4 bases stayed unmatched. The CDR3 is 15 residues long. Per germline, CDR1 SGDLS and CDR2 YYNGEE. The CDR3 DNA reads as TGTGCCAGCAGCGCCCTAGCGGGGGCTCAAGAGACCCAGTACTTC. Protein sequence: CASSALAGAQETQYF.

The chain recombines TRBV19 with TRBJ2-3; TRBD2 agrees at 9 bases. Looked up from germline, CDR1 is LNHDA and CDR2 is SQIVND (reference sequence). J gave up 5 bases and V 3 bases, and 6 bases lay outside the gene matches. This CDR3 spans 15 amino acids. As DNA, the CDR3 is TGTGCCAGTAGTATGGGCGGGGGGGCGTTAGATACGCAGTATTTT. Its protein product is CASSMGGGALDTQYF.

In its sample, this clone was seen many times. CDR3 DNA: TGTGCCTGGAGTGCCGAAAATAGGCGGCGGGACATTCAGTACTTC. This encodes CAWSAENRRRDIQYF. The chain has TRBV30 and TRBJ2-4; perhaps TRBD2 as D (5 bases). Germline CDR1 reads GTSNPN; CDR2 reads SVGIG (reference sequence). Trimming stripped 1 base from V and 8 bases from J, with 18 bases between. This CDR3 is 15 amino acids long.

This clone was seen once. CDR3 sequence reads: CATSRGGHSEQYV. Written as DNA, the CDR3 is TGTGCCACCAGCAGAGGAGGACACAGCGAGCAGTACGTC. The V gene is TRBV15, the J gene TRBJ2-7; a weak D match, TRBD1 (5 bases). The CDR3 spans 13 residues. CDR1 LNHNV and CDR2 YYDKDF come from the germline V gene (reference sequence). Between the trimmed V and J ends, which lost 1 base and 6 bases, there was a span of 10 bases.

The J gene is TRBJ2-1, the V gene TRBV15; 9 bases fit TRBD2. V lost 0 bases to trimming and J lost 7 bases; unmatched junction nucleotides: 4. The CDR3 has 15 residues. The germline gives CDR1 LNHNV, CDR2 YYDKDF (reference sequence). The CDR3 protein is CATSREAGGLNEQFF. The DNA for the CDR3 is TGTGCCACCAGCAGAGAGGCGGGGGGGCTTAATGAGCAGTTCTTC.

The CDR3, as DNA: TGTGCCATCAGGAGCGACCGACAGGGTGTTGGTGAAAAACTGTTTTTT. Its protein product is CAIRSDRQGVGEKLFF. The chain employs TRBV10-3 and TRBJ1-4, with 7 bases that match TRBD1. Trimming removed 6 bases from V and 7 bases from J; junction bases left unmatched: 14. Germline CDR1 reads ENHRY; CDR2 reads SYGVKD. The CDR3 is 16 amino acids.

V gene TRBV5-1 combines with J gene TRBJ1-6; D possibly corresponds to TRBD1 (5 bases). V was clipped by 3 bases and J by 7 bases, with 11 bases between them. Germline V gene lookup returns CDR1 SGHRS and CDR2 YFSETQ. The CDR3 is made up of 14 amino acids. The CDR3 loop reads CASSSRQGNSPLHF. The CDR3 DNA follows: TGCGCCAGCAGCTCCCGTCAGGGAAATTCACCCCTCCACTTT.